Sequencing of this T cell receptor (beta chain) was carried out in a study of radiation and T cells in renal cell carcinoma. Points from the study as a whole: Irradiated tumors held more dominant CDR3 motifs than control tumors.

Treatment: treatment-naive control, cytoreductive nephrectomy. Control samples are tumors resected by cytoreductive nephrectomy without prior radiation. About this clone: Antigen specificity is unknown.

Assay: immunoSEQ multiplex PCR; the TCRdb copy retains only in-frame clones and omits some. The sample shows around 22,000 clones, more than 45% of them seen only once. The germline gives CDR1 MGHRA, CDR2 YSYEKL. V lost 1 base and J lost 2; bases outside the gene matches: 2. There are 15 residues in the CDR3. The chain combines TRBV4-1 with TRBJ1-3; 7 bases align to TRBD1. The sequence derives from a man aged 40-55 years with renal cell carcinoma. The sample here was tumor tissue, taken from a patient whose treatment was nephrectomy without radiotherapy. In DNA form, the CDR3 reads TGCGCCAGCAGCCAAGTAGGGACAGCTGGAAACACCATATATTTT. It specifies CASSQVGTAGNTIYF.